What follows is one T cell receptor (beta chain) and its context. This sample was included in a study of blood T cell repertoires in COVID-19. Study-wide context: There were acute and convalescent COVID-19 samples, and they came from the United States, Italy and Spain. In each case, the material was cDNA or gDNA derived from T cells, B-cell-depleted T cells, or PBMCs.

The V end lost 9 bases, the J end lost 6 bases, and 17 bases lay between the germline ends. Germline values: CDR1 ENHRY, CDR2 SYGVKD. The CDR3 spans 14 residues. Original handling: Amplification of reference gene primers provided the estimated nucleated cell counts. Some clones are missing from TCRdb's copy, which holds only in-frame ones; the method was immunoSEQ multiplex PCR. D and trimming come from the DNA, and the V and J calls and clone size come from that table. The sample lists 45,000 to 70,000 clones; around 90% were seen once. The V gene is TRBV10-3, the J gene TRBJ2-2; a weak D match, TRBD1 (6 bases). The clonotype comes from a woman aged 55 to 70 with active or convalescent COVID-19. The material sequenced was peripheral blood. The CDR3 coding sequence is TGTGCCATGCATAATACAGGGCTTTCCGGGGAGCTGTTTTTT. This sequence encodes CAMHNTGLSGELFF.